Described below is a single T cell receptor (beta chain) sequence and its context. This sample was taken from a study of control samples from healthy donors and cancer patients. The CDR3 is 16 amino acids. Trimming at V came to 4 bases and at J to 3 bases, leaving 6 bases not matched to a gene. Germline V gives CDR1 MGHRA, CDR2 YSYEKL. Data came from immunoSEQ multiplex PCR; TCRdb stores just in-frame clones and leaves some out. The profile shows around 96,000 clones, 80% to 95% of them singletons. Sequenced material: blood. The sequence was collected from a man aged 18 to 30 in good health. The V call is TRBV4-1, the J call TRBJ2-1; TRBD2 matches 10 bases. The CDR3 coding sequence is TGCGCCAGCAGCCCGAGCGGGAGGGCCGGCTACAATGAGCAGTTCTTC. This gives the protein CASSPSGRAGYNEQFF.